The TCR beta chain described here comes from a study of cytomegalovirus exposure and HLA in healthy donors. Study outcomes and limitations: Researchers catalogued about 150 TCR beta chains as cytomegalovirus-associated. Three chains tied to CMV proved CMV antigen-specific in vitro. With high specificity and sensitivity, the classifier reportedly diagnosed cytomegalovirus status.

The CDR3 runs 14 residues. CDR1 and CDR2 (germline): SGHAT, FQNNGV. Trimming left V 5 bases short and J 9 bases short, with 16 bases between. Clones were sequenced by immunoSEQ multiplex PCR, and TCRdb holds only the in-frame ones, with some missing. The sample has tens of thousands of clones, 85% seen once. The sample holds a few counts of this clone. Antigen: not known. This TCR came from a man aged 25-40 years in good health and CMV-seronegative. Sequenced sample: PBMCs. The chain employs TRBV11-2 and TRBJ2-2; D uncertain. DNA of the CDR3: TGTGCCAGCAGCCTCCAGCAGGCCTCCAGGGAGCTGTTTTTT. Encoded protein: CASSLQQASRELFF.